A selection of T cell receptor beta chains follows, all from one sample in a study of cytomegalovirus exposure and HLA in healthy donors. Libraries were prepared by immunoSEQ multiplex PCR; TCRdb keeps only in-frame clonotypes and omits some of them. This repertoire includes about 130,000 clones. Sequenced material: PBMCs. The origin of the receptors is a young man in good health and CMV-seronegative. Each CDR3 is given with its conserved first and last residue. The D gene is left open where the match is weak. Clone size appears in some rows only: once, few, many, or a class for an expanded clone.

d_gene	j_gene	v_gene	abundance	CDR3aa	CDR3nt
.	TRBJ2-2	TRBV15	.	CATSRFRGWGTGELFF	TGTGCCACCAGCAGATTTCGGGGATGGGGCACCGGGGAGCTGTTTTTT
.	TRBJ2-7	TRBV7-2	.	CASSRSSYEQYF	TGTGCCAGCAGCCGGTCGTCCTACGAGCAGTACTTC
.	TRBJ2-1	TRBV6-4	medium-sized	CASSDSASSYNEQFF	TGTGCCAGCAGTGACTCGGCCTCTTCGTACAATGAGCAGTTCTTC
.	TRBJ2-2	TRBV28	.	CASSFLYLSDGEGRTGRVTGELFF	TGTGCCAGCAGTTTCCTGTATTTATCGGACGGAGAGGGTCGGACGGGCCGGGTCACCGGGGAGCTGTTTTTT
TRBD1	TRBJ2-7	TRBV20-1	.	CSATGQDEQYF	TGCAGTGCTACCGGACAGGACGAGCAGTACTTC
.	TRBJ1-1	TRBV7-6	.	CASSLVERGTEAFF	TGTGCCAGCAGCTTAGTAGAGCGCGGCACTGAAGCTTTCTTT
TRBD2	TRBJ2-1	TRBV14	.	CASSQASGSLSYNEQFF	TGTGCCAGCAGCCAAGCTAGCGGGAGTCTATCCTACAATGAGCAGTTCTTC
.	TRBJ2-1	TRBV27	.	CASSLSWLASNEQFF	TGTGCCAGCAGTTTATCTTGGCTAGCTTCCAATGAGCAGTTCTTC
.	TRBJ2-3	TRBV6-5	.	CASSYTWGVPDTQYF	TGTGCCAGCAGTTACACATGGGGAGTTCCGGATACGCAGTATTTT
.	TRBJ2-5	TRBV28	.	CASSLWGRGQETQYF	TGTGCCAGCAGTTTATGGGGCAGAGGGCAAGAGACCCAGTACTTC
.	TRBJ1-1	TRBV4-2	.	CASSQDGGRVEAFF	TGTGCCAGCAGCCAAGATGGAGGGAGGGTAGAAGCTTTCTTT
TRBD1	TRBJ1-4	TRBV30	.	CAWGGQGAEKLFF	TGTGCCTGGGGTGGACAGGGGGCGGAAAAACTGTTTTTT
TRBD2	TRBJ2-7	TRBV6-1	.	CASSEGLAGSYEQYF	TGTGCCAGCAGTGAAGGCCTAGCGGGCTCCTACGAGCAGTACTTC
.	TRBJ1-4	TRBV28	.	CASSLKGGDGREKLFF	TGTGCCAGCAGTTTAAAGGGAGGGGACGGTAGAGAAAAACTGTTTTTT
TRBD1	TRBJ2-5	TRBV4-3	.	CASSQDRGETQYF	TGCGCCAGCAGCCAGGACAGGGGCGAGACCCAGTACTTC
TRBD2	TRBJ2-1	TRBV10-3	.	CAISGQREGLYNEQFF	TGTGCCATCAGTGGGCAGCGGGAGGGCCTCTACAATGAGCAGTTCTTC
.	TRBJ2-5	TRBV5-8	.	CASSRGGETQYF	TGTGCCAGCAGCAGGGGTGGGGAGACCCAGTACTTC
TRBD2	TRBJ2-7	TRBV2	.	CASSEVVGTSGEQYF	TGTGCCAGCAGTGAAGTCGTTGGGACTAGTGGCGAGCAGTACTTC
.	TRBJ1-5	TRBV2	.	CASSDRLSNQPQHF	TGTGCCAGCAGTGACAGGCTGAGCAATCAGCCCCAGCATTTT
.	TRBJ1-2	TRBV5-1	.	CASSLGRGIDYGYTF	TGCGCCAGCAGCTTGGGACGGGGGATCGACTATGGCTACACCTTC
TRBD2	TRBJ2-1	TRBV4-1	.	CASSVSAGLISSEQFF	TGCGCCAGCAGCGTCAGCGCGGGACTAATCTCCTCTGAGCAGTTCTTC
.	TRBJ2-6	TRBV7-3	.	CASSKFGANVLTF	TGTGCCAGCAGTAAATTTGGGGCCAACGTCCTGACTTTC
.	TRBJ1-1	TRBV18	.	CASSPAGQLPRGTEAFF	TGTGCCAGCTCACCAGCTGGACAGCTACCCCGGGGCACTGAAGCTTTCTTT
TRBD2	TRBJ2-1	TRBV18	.	CASSLLAGDVDEQFF	TGTGCCAGCTCACTCCTAGCGGGAGATGTGGATGAGCAGTTCTTC
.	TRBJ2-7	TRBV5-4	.	CASSLGQGTIYEQYF	TGTGCCAGCAGCTTAGGGCAGGGAACTATCTACGAGCAGTACTTC
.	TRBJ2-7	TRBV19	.	CASSPQGQRNSYEQYF	TGTGCCAGTAGTCCCCAAGGGCAGCGGAACTCCTACGAGCAGTACTTC
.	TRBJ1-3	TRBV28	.	CASSFLDRSGNTIYF	TGTGCCAGCAGTTTCCTAGACCGATCTGGAAACACCATATATTTT
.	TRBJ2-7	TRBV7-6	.	CASSQRRGGEQYF	TGTGCCAGCAGCCAGCGGCGAGGAGGCGAGCAGTACTTC
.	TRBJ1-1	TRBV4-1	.	CASSPNQGWDEAFF	TGCGCCAGCAGCCCCAACCAGGGTTGGGATGAAGCTTTCTTT
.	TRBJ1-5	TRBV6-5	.	CASSYGDSNQPQHF	TGTGCCAGCAGTTACGGAGATAGCAATCAGCCCCAGCATTTT
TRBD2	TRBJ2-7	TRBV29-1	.	CSVGGTESFSQYF	TGCAGCGTGGGAGGGACGGAGTCGTTTTCGCAGTACTTC
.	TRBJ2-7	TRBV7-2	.	CASRGSAGSSYEQYF	TGTGCCAGCCGGGGGTCGGCAGGTAGCTCCTACGAGCAGTACTTC
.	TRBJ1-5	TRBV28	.	CASDTSNQPQHF	TGTGCGAGCGACACTAGCAATCAGCCCCAGCATTTT
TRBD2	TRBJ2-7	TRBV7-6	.	CASSLSGKSYEQYF	TGTGCCAGCAGCCTGAGCGGGAAAAGTTACGAGCAGTACTTC
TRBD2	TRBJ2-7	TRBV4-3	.	CASSQDTSGIYEQYF	TGCGCCAGCAGCCAAGATACTAGCGGTATCTACGAGCAGTACTTC
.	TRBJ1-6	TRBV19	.	CASSIAGVDSPLHF	TGTGCCAGTAGTATTGCAGGGGTAGATTCACCCCTCCACTTT
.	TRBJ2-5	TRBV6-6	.	CASSYPGDGETQYF	TGTGCCAGCAGTTACCCCGGGGATGGCGAGACCCAGTACTTC
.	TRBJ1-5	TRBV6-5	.	CASRERSPNQPQHF	TGTGCCAGCAGAGAGAGGTCTCCCAATCAGCCCCAGCATTTT
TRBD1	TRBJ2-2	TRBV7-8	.	CASGRRDRGLGTGELFF	TGTGCCAGCGGCCGCCGGGACAGGGGACTTGGAACCGGGGAGCTGTTTTTT
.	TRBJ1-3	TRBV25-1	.	CASSEYLVARGRNTIYF	TGTGCCAGCAGTGAATATTTAGTGGCCCGAGGGAGAAACACCATATATTTT
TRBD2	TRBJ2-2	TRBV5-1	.	CASSPGLAGGELFF	TGCGCCAGCAGCCCTGGACTAGCCGGCGGGGAGCTGTTTTTT
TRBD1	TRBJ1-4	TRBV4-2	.	CASWEQGGEKLFF	TGTGCCAGCTGGGAACAGGGGGGTGAAAAACTGTTTTTT
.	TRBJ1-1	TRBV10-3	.	CASNHFGSTPNTEAFF	TGTGCCTCAAATCACTTCGGGTCGACCCCGAACACTGAAGCTTTCTTT
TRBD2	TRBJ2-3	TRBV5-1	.	CASSFPTSGVTDTQYF	TGCGCCAGCAGCTTCCCGACTAGCGGGGTCACAGATACGCAGTATTTT
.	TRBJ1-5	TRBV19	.	CASRTAFGPQHF	TGTGCCAGTCGGACTGCTTTTGGGCCCCAGCATTTT
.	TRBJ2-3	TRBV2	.	CASSPFTDTQYF	TGTGCCAGCTCCCCATTCACAGATACGCAGTATTTT
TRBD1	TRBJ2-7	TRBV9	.	CASSVAVSGTGEPIYEQYF	TGTGCCAGCAGCGTAGCTGTAAGTGGGACAGGGGAACCAATTTACGAGCAGTACTTC
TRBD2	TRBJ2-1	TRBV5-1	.	CASSLTAGGDNEQFF	TGCGCCAGCAGCTTGACGGCGGGAGGGGACAATGAGCAGTTCTTC
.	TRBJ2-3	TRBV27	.	CASSLGALSTDTQYF	TGTGCCAGCAGTCTGGGGGCCTTGAGCACAGATACGCAGTATTTT
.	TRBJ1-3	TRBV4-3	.	CASSQDVSRLPTGNTIYF	TGCGCCAGCAGCCAAGACGTTAGCCGCTTACCAACTGGAAACACCATATATTTT
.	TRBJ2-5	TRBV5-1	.	CASSLAGTGSQYF	TGCGCCAGCAGCTTGGCCGGCACCGGGTCCCAGTACTTC
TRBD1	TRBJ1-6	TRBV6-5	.	CASSLDRGHIPSPLHF	TGTGCCAGCAGTTTGGACAGGGGGCATATCCCCTCACCCCTCCACTTT
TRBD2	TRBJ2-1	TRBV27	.	CASIKGEGSYNEQFF	TGTGCCAGCATCAAAGGGGAGGGTTCCTACAATGAGCAGTTCTTC
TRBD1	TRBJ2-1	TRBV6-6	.	CATRPVPGQGRDEQFF	TGTGCCACCAGGCCGGTTCCGGGACAGGGGAGGGATGAGCAGTTCTTC
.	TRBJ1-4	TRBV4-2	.	CASSQGGDRYEKLFF	TGTGCCAGCAGCCAAGGCGGCGACAGGTATGAAAAACTGTTTTTT
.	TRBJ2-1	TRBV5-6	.	CASSQNRDEQFF	TGTGCCAGCAGCCAGAACCGGGATGAGCAGTTCTTC
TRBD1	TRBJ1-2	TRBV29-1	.	CSAWGAGDSTTADGYTF	TGCAGCGCCTGGGGAGCGGGGGACAGCACCACAGCGGATGGCTACACCTTC